Given below is one T cell receptor beta chain in context. Its antigen remains unidentified. This entry comes from a study of post-analysis software for immune sequencing data. Study results and limitations: Elevated frequency relative to controls characterized a handful of TRBV segments in patients, TRBV5-6, TRBV5-1 and TRBV20-1 among them.

TCR beta libraries were prepared from cDNA with unique molecular identifiers. From the PCR reads, TCRdb called clonotypes with MiXCR, one entry per CDR3 protein. This sample has around 250,000 distinct CDR3 sequences, with just over 35% found just once. Trimming shortened V by 7 bases and J by 3 bases, and 16 bases separated the two germline ends. The CDR3 consists of 13 residues. Per germline, CDR1 DFQATT and CDR2 SNEGSKA (reference sequence). This chain links TRBV20-1 with TRBJ2-7; D tentatively fits TRBD1 or TRBD2 (5 bases each). The sequencing sample was made of blood. This clonotype was obtained from a girl under 18 with multiple sclerosis. CDR3 residues: CSGTEGSSYEQYF. CDR3 bases: TGCAGTGGTACAGAGGGGAGTAGCTACGAGCAGTACTTC.